One T cell receptor (beta chain) is described in this entry. A much larger clone differs by one base, so this may be a read error. The source of the sample is a study of T cells in Graves' hyperthyroidism and ophthalmopathy. Germline CDR1 SGHRS, CDR2 YFSETQ. The CDR3 covers 15 residues. Amplification of TCR beta CDR3 regions was performed using RNA transcripts as template. The TCR CDR3 was amplified in a first-round RT-PCR using the HTBI primer set. TCRdb re-analysed the multiplex PCR reads in MiXCR, keeping a single row per CDR3 protein. The table lists 300,000 to 450,000 distinct CDR3 sequences, about a sixth of them singletons, with approximately 30% in the top ten.

The chain employs TRBV5-1 and TRBJ1-2, with 7 bases identical to TRBD1. The specimen sequenced was blood. The clonotype originates from a woman aged 30 to 39 with Graves' hyperthyroidism that later progressed to Graves' ophthalmopathy. CDR3 sequence: CASTLDRASISGYAF. Here the CDR3 DNA reads TGCGCCAGCACCTTAGACAGGGCCAGCATCTCTGGCTACGCCTTC.